The sequence of this T cell receptor beta chain was determined in a study of T-cell memory formation after mild COVID-19. Study-wide points: The study found contracting CD4+ clones mainly in CM and EM and contracting CD8+ clones in EMRA.

This clonotype was seen a handful of times. Antigen unknown. 5'RACE primed from the constant segment yielded TCR alpha and TCR beta cDNA libraries bearing sample barcodes and UMIs. TCRdb ran MiXCR on the 5' RACE reads and lists one entry per CDR3 protein. This sample has fewer than 250,000 distinct CDR3 sequences, with around 30% found just once. The sample comprised PBMCs or a T cell subset sorted from them (not recorded which). The sequence was collected from an adult woman who had mild COVID-19 (a few samples of this study predate the infection). Cell type and time point are not known.

CDR3 sequence reads: CSVAIGLAGYETQYF. The CDR3 DNA is TGCAGCGTCGCAATAGGGCTAGCGGGATATGAGACCCAGTACTTC. The chain employs TRBV29-1 and TRBJ2-5, with TRBD2 matching 9 bases. Germline V lookup: CDR1 SQVTM, CDR2 ANQGSEA. V shed 6 bases and J 5 bases; nucleotides not matched to a gene: 13. CDR3 size: 15 residues. Together with reference TRBV29-1 and TRBJ2-5, the CDR3 gives the full variable domain: SAVISQKPSRDICQRGTSLTIQCQVDSQVTMMFWYRQQPGQSLTLIATANQGSEATYESGFVIDKFPISRPNLTFSTLTVSNMSPEDSSIYLCSVAIGLAGYETQYFGPGTRLLVL.